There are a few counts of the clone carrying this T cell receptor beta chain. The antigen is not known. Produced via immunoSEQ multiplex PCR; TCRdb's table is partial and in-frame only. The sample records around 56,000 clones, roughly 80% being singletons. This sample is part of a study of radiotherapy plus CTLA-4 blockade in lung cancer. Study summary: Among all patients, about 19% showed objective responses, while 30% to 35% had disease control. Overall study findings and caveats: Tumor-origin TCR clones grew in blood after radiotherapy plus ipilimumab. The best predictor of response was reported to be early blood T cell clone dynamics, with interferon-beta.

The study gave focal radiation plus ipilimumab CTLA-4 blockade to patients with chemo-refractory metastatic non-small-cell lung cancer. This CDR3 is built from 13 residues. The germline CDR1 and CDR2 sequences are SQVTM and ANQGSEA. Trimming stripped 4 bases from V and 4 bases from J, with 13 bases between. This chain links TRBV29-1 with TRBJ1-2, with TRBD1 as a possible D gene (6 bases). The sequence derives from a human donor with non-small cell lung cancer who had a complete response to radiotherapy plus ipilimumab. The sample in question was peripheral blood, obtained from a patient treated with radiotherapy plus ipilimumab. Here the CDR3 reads CSVVAGEFYGYTF. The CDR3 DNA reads TGCAGCGTTGTGGCAGGGGAATTCTATGGCTACACCTTC.